This section outlines one T cell receptor beta chain sequence together with its context. This record comes from a study of blood T cell repertoires in COVID-19. The assay was immunoSEQ multiplex PCR, and TCRdb's table has in-frame clones only and misses some. The sample lists roughly 300,000 clones, about 87% seen once, with roughly 5.2% in the top ten. The junction had 6 bases not matched to a gene; V was cut back by 3 bases and J by 2 bases. In germline, CDR1 is SGDLS, CDR2 YYNGEE. The CDR3 is 15 amino acids. This sequence originates from a woman in her twenties or thirties who had recovered from COVID-19. Material: PBMCs or T cells enriched from blood (not recorded which). This sequence joins TRBV9 and TRBJ2-3; 7 positions agree with TRBD1. In DNA, the CDR3 is TGTGCCAGCAGCGGCACAGGGGCCCCCACAGATACGCAGTATTTT. Translated: CASSGTGAPTDTQYF.